A selection of T cell receptor beta chains follows, all from one sample in a study of cytomegalovirus exposure and HLA in healthy donors. Clones were read by immunoSEQ multiplex PCR, and TCRdb kept only the in-frame ones, dropping some. The repertoire consists of around 160,000 clones, with 77% occurring once and the leading ten covering approximately 2.9%. The sample was PBMCs. The receptors were gathered from a woman in her thirties or forties in good health and CMV-seropositive. CDR3s include the opening cysteine and the closing phenylalanine or tryptophan. The D gene is left open where the match is weak. For some rows the clone size is stated as once, few or many, or as a class when expanded; others skip it.

>TRBD2|-|TRBV7-2|TRBJ2-1
TGTGCCAGCAGCTTCCGGGGTAGCGGGGGGAGGAATGAGCAGTTCTTC
CASSFRGSGGRNEQFF
>-|-|TRBV10-1|TRBJ2-2
TGCGCCAGCACGGCGGCGCAAGGCGGGGAGCTGTTTTTT
CASTAAQGGELFF
>-|-|TRBV27|TRBJ2-5
TGTGCCAGCAGTTTATTGGGGGGAGGGGGAGAGACCCAGTACTTC
CASSLLGGGGETQYF
>TRBD2|-|TRBV6-1|TRBJ2-3
TGTGCCAGCAGTGACGGACTAGCGGGAAGTACAGATACGCAGTATTTT
CASSDGLAGSTDTQYF
>TRBD1|-|TRBV7-9|TRBJ2-3
TGTGCCAGCAGCCCGGGACAGTCTACAGATACGCAGTATTTT
CASSPGQSTDTQYF
>-|-|TRBV10-3|TRBJ1-6
TGTGCCATCAGTGAAGTAGGGACACTTAATTCACCCCTCCACTTT
CAISEVGTLNSPLHF
>-|-|TRBV29-1|TRBJ2-5
TGCAGCGTTGAAGATCTAGGAGGGGAAGGGGCCCAGTACTTC
CSVEDLGGEGAQYF
>TRBD2|-|TRBV19|TRBJ2-5
TGTGCCAGTAGTATCACCCTCAGCGGGAGCCTATCCCACCAAGAGACCCAGTACTTC
CASSITLSGSLSHQETQYF
>TRBD1|-|TRBV6-5|TRBJ2-1
TGTGCCAGCAGTTACCTACAGGGGGCGTCCTACAATGAGCAGTTCTTC
CASSYLQGASYNEQFF
>TRBD1|-|TRBV11-2|TRBJ2-7
TGTGCCAGCAGCTTAGGCCCCGCAGGGGGTGTGTACGAGCAGTACTTC
CASSLGPAGGVYEQYF
>TRBD1|-|TRBV6-1|TRBJ2-2
TGTGCCAGCAGTAAAAATACAGGGGGCACCGGGGAGCTGTTTTTT
CASSKNTGGTGELFF
>TRBD1|-|TRBV10-2|TRBJ2-1
TGCGCCAGCAGTGAGGCGGACAGGGGGACGGGGTATTACAATGAGCAGTTCTTC
CASSEADRGTGYYNEQFF
>-|few|TRBV4-3|TRBJ2-2
TGCGCCAGCAGCCACTCGGGCGGGACCGGGGAGCTGTTTTTT
CASSHSGGTGELFF
>TRBD2|-|TRBV30|TRBJ2-7
TGTGCCTTAAATCGGGGGGGGAGCAACGAGCAGTACTTC
CALNRGGSNEQYF
>-|-|TRBV28|TRBJ2-7
TGTGCCAGCAGCTCCGCCGGGACAAGTACCTACGAGCAGTACTTC
CASSSAGTSTYEQYF
>-|-|TRBV7-2|TRBJ2-1
TGTGCCAGCAGCTTATTCGTAAATGAGCAGTTCTTC
CASSLFVNEQFF
>-|-|TRBV19|TRBJ2-6
TGTGCCAGTAGTATAGAAACCCGTCCTATCTCTGGGGCCAACGTCCTGACTTTC
CASSIETRPISGANVLTF
>-|few|TRBV18|TRBJ2-1
TGTGCCAGCTCACCAACGGGACTCCGAGGGGTAGAGCAGTTCTTC
CASSPTGLRGVEQFF
>-|-|TRBV13|TRBJ1-5
TGTGCCAGCAGCCCCGGTGTCAATCAGCCCCAGCATTTT
CASSPGVNQPQHF
>TRBD2|-|TRBV11-2|TRBJ2-7
TGTGCCAGCAGCTCGGGACTAGCTTACGAGCAGTACTTC
CASSSGLAYEQYF
>-|-|TRBV5-3|TRBJ1-2
TGTGCCAGAAGCTTGCCACCCTCTATTGAATTTTATGGCTACACCTTC
CARSLPPSIEFYGYTF
>-|-|TRBV7-2|TRBJ1-5
TGTGCCAGCAGCTTAGTGGCCCAGCCCCAGCATTTT
CASSLVAQPQHF
>TRBD1|-|TRBV27|TRBJ1-2
TGTGCCAGCAGTTTACAGGGGGCGGGTGGTGTCTATGGCTACACCTTC
CASSLQGAGGVYGYTF
>-|once|TRBV19|TRBJ2-1
TGTGCCAGTAACTCAGGGAGGTTCAATGAGCAGTTCTTC
CASNSGRFNEQFF
>TRBD2|-|TRBV5-1|TRBJ2-3
TGCGCCAGCAGCTCTAGCGGGGATGCTAGCACAGATACGCAGTATTTT
CASSSSGDASTDTQYF
>-|few|TRBV10-3|TRBJ2-1
TGTGCCATAGGACAAACCTACAATGAGCAGTTCTTC
CAIGQTYNEQFF
>-|-|TRBV6-4|TRBJ1-5
TGTGCCAGCAGTGACCCGAGACAGGATAGCAATCAGCCCCAGCTTTTT
CASSDPRQDSNQPQLF
>TRBD2|-|TRBV29-1|TRBJ2-7
TGCAGCGCTACTACTAGCGGGAGCTCCTACGAGCAGTACTTC
CSATTSGSSYEQYF
>TRBD2|few|TRBV28|TRBJ2-5
TGTGCCAGCAGCATACTAGCGGGGGGACAAGAGACCCAGTACTTC
CASSILAGGQETQYF
>TRBD2|-|TRBV7-9|TRBJ2-7
TGTGCCAGCAGCTCGGGACTAGCGGGGGGTAGGGGCTCCTACGAGCAGTACTTC
CASSSGLAGGRGSYEQYF
>TRBD2|-|TRBV7-2|TRBJ2-3
TGTGCCAGCAGCTTAAGCGGGGGGATAGATACGCAGTATTTT
CASSLSGGIDTQYF
>TRBD1|-|TRBV19|TRBJ1-5
TGTGCCAGTAGTTTGACAGGGAATCAGCCCCAGCATTTT
CASSLTGNQPQHF
>-|-|TRBV6-4|TRBJ1-2
TGTGCCAGCAGTGACTCGCTGGGCGGCTACACCTTC
CASSDSLGGYTF